The 23 T cell receptor beta chains below come from one sample, sequenced in a study of blood T cell repertoires in COVID-19. This table comes from immunoSEQ multiplex PCR, and its TCRdb copy is limited to in-frame clones, with some not included. The sample includes about 200,000 clones, approximately 85% of them seen just once. What was sequenced was PBMCs or T cells enriched from blood (not recorded which). These receptors originate from a man in his forties or fifties who had recovered from COVID-19.

The CDR3 DNA follows: TGTGCCAGCAGCGTCCCTCAGGGGGCGGCGGACACCGGGGAGCTGTTTTTT. This encodes CASSVPQGAADTGELFF. The rearrangement joins TRBV5-4 to TRBJ2-2; 8 bases align to TRBD1. V dropped 4 bases and J dropped 3; count of bases not matched to a gene: 11. This CDR3 is built from 17 residues. Germline values: CDR1 SGHNT, CDR2 YYREEE (reference sequence).

The V call is TRBV6-5, the J call TRBJ2-3; D might be TRBD1 (6 bases). Trimming shortened V by 5 bases and J by 6 bases, and 15 bases separated the two germline ends. This CDR3 has 14 residues. The germline V gene has CDR1 MNHEY and CDR2 SVGAGI. The CDR3: CASSLRTEDDTQYF. The CDR3 DNA is TGTGCCAGCAGTCTACGGACAGAAGATGATACGCAGTATTTT.

CDR3 nucleotide sequence: TGTGCCAGCAGCGTCTCAACAGGGTTATCTGAAGCTTTCTTT. It codes for CASSVSTGLSEAFF. This chain connects TRBV9 to TRBJ1-1, with D perhaps TRBD1 (6 bases). Germline V lookup: CDR1 SGDLS, CDR2 YYNGEE. The CDR3 totals 14 residues. Trimming took off 2 bases at V and 6 bases at J, with 14 bases between the two ends. Variable domain in full (rest from reference TRBV9 and TRBJ1-1): DSGVTQTPKHLITATGQRVTLRCSPRSGDLSVYWYQQSLDQGLQFLIQYYNGEERAKGNILERFSAQQFPDLHSELNLSSLELGDSALYFCASSVSTGLSEAFFGQGTRLTVV.

This chain joins TRBV5-8 and TRBJ1-1; D gene uncertain. V lost 0 bases and J 0 bases, leaving 9 bases between the germline ends. CDR1 is SGHTS and CDR2 is YDEGEE in the germline V gene. The CDR3 contains 15 residues. DNA for the CDR3: TGTGCCAGCAGCTTGGCGGGGAGGGTGAACACTGAAGCTTTCTTT. Amino acid sequence: CASSLAGRVNTEAFF.

Comments on this clone: The sample contains more than one DNA sequence encoding this CDR3. The J gene is TRBJ2-2, the V gene TRBV6-2 or TRBV6-3; 14 nucleotides match TRBD2. Trimming took 4 bases from V and 4 from J; bases not matched to a gene: 2. Germline CDR1 reads MNHEY; CDR2 reads SVGEGT. This CDR3 spans 16 amino acids. The CDR3 DNA follows: TGTGCCAGCAGTTTGACTAGCGGGAGGGCCACCGGGGAGCTGTTTTTT. As protein: CASSLTSGRATGELFF.

The chain couples TRBV19 to TRBJ2-3, with TRBD2 identical over 8 bases. V dropped 3 bases and J dropped 2; count of bases not matched to a gene: 4. Germline-derived CDR1 and CDR2 are LNHDA and SQIVND (reference sequence). This CDR3 region has 15 residues. This chain's CDR3 is CASSMRGASTDTQYF. CDR3 in DNA: TGTGCCAGTAGTATGCGGGGGGCCTCCACAGATACGCAGTATTTT.

The chain's CDR3 is CASSPWDSLGEQYF. The CDR3 region has the DNA TGTGCCAGCAGTCCCTGGGACAGCCTCGGCGAGCAGTACTTC. This rearrangement joins TRBV6-2 or TRBV6-3 to TRBJ2-7, with 7 positions matching TRBD1. This CDR3 region has 14 residues. The junction had 10 bases not matched to a gene; V was cut back by 5 bases and J by 6 bases. Looked up from germline, CDR1 is MNHEY and CDR2 is SVGEGT.

V usage is TRBV27 and J usage is TRBJ1-5, with TRBD1 identical over 7 bases. Germline CDR1 and CDR2: MNHEY and SMNVEV (reference sequence). The CDR3 is made up of 17 amino acids. Trimming at V came to 6 bases and at J to 0 bases, leaving 11 bases not matched to a gene. The CDR3 nucleotides are TGTGCCAGCAGGGCCGGGACAGCCGCTCGTAGCAATCAGCCCCAGCATTTT. Translated: CASRAGTAARSNQPQHF.

V is TRBV7-2 and J is TRBJ1-1; D is perhaps TRBD1 (5 bases). This CDR3 comprises 15 residues. The germline V and J ends were trimmed by 1 base and 5 bases, with 14 bases remaining between them. Germline lookup yields CDR1 SGHTA and CDR2 FQGNSA. DNA of the CDR3: TGTGCCAGCAGCTTAGAGATGGGCGGGGGGACTGAAGCTTTCTTT. Amino acids: CASSLEMGGGTEAFF.

This sequence joins TRBV2 and TRBJ2-4, with TRBD1 identical over 8 bases. This CDR3 is 16 amino acids long. Per the germline V gene, CDR1 is SNHLY and CDR2 is FYNNEI. V gave up 10 bases and J gave up 3 bases; unmatched junction bases: 14. The CDR3 region is CATSTGGSSLKNIQYF. CDR3 DNA sequence: TGTGCCACCTCTACAGGGGGTTCCTCCCTCAAAAACATTCAGTACTTC.

This chain connects TRBV18 to TRBJ1-1, with a possible D match to TRBD1 (6 bases). Germline V gene data show CDR1 as KGHSH and CDR2 as LQKENI. The V end was cut by 0 bases, the J end by 2 bases, with 10 bases between. The CDR3 is made up of 15 amino acids. CDR3 coding DNA: TGTGCCAGCTCACCACCCGCAGGGGCCAACACTGAAGCTTTCTTT. This sequence encodes CASSPPAGANTEAFF.

V usage is TRBV9 and J usage is TRBJ1-3, with D unresolved. The CDR3 is 13 amino acids. CDR1 and CDR2 (germline): SGDLS, YYNGEE. V lost 0 bases, J lost 7 bases, and 8 bases lay in between. The CDR3 bases are TGTGCCAGCAGCGTAGCATCGGAGAACACCATATATTTT. Its translation is CASSVASENTIYF. The whole variable domain, filled in from reference TRBV9 and TRBJ1-3, reads DSGVTQTPKHLITATGQRVTLRCSPRSGDLSVYWYQQSLDQGLQFLIQYYNGEERAKGNILERFSAQQFPDLHSELNLSSLELGDSALYFCASSVASENTIYFGEGSWLTVV.

The V call is TRBV28, the J call TRBJ1-2; no reliable D call. Germline V gene sequence: CDR1 MDHEN, CDR2 SYDVKM. CDR3 size: 13 residues. V lost 6 bases to trimming and J lost 0 bases, with 8 bases between them. CDR3 in DNA: TGTGCCAGCAGGAATACAGCTAACTATGGCTACACCTTC. This codes for CASRNTANYGYTF.

This clone has just one count. V and J are TRBV5-6 and TRBJ2-3; 13 bases line up with TRBD2. Trimming at V came to 4 bases and at J to 1 base, leaving 3 bases not matched to a gene. Germline values: CDR1 SGHDT, CDR2 YYEEEE. This CDR3 contains 16 residues. The CDR3 coding sequence is TGTGCCAGCAGCCCAGGACTAGCGGGGGGCACAGATACGCAGTATTTT. Protein product: CASSPGLAGGTDTQYF.

The chain has TRBV7-2 and TRBJ2-2; D gene uncertain. Per germline, CDR1 SGHTA and CDR2 FQGNSA. The CDR3 totals 16 residues. Deletions cut 1 base from V and 1 base from J, with 10 bases between. This CDR3 reads CASSLGQLLNTGELFF. CDR3 bases: TGTGCCAGCAGCTTAGGGCAACTACTGAACACCGGGGAGCTGTTTTTT.

This rearrangement joins TRBV28 to TRBJ1-5; maybe TRBD1 (5 bases). Germline V gene sequence: CDR1 MDHEN, CDR2 SYDVKM. CDR3 length: 14 residues. V was shortened by 5 bases and J by 8 bases, with 16 bases between the two germline ends. The CDR3 region has the DNA TGTGCCAGCAGTGATCAGGGCCCCTGGGAGCCCCAGCATTTT. It codes for CASSDQGPWEPQHF.

The V gene is TRBV12-3 or TRBV12-4, the J gene TRBJ1-2; D not resolved. This CDR3 is built from 12 residues. Trimming took off 6 bases at V and 4 bases at J, with 9 bases between the two ends. Here the CDR3 reads CASSPDTYGYTF. CDR3 sequence (DNA): TGTGCCAGCAGCCCCGACACCTATGGCTACACCTTC.

The chain combines TRBV29-1 with TRBJ1-1; unclear D gene. CDR3 length equals 11 residues. Trimming removed 8 bases at V and 0 bases at J, with 7 bases between. The germline gives CDR1 SQVTM, CDR2 ANQGSEA. The CDR3 region is CSLGVNTEAFF. As DNA, the CDR3 is TGCAGCCTCGGGGTGAACACTGAAGCTTTCTTT.

J is TRBJ2-3 and V is TRBV15; TRBD1 agrees at 9 bases. Germline V gene data show CDR1 as LNHNV and CDR2 as YYDKDF (reference sequence). The CDR3 runs to 16 residues. Trimming took 0 bases from V and 6 from J; bases not matched to a gene: 7. CDR3 DNA sequence: TGTGCCACCAGCAGAGACCCGGGACAGGGAGCCGATACGCAGTATTTT. This gives the protein CATSRDPGQGADTQYF.

This clone has just one count. The chain joins TRBV19 to TRBJ2-5, with TRBD2 identical over 10 bases. CDR1 and CDR2 (germline): LNHDA, SQIVND (reference sequence). The CDR3 runs to 12 residues. V lost 11 bases to trimming and J lost 4 bases; unmatched junction nucleotides: 4. For the CDR3, the DNA is TGTGCCGGGAAGCGGGAGGGAGAGACCCAGTACTTC. Protein sequence: CAGKREGETQYF.

This chain connects TRBV19 to TRBJ1-3; 8 bases line up with TRBD1. The ends lost 5 bases at V and 3 bases at J; junction bases unmatched: 3. CDR1 and CDR2 (germline): LNHDA, SQIVND (reference sequence). The CDR3 loop spans 14 amino acids. CDR3 residues: CASSSTGDGNTIYF. CDR3 in DNA: TGTGCCAGTAGTTCGACAGGGGATGGAAACACCATATATTTT.

The V call is TRBV18, the J call TRBJ1-2; D gene unclear. The germline V gene encodes CDR1 KGHSH and CDR2 LQKENI. The ends were cut back, 4 bases at V and 8 bases at J, with 17 bases in the middle. The CDR3 loop spans 14 amino acids. The CDR3 protein is CASSLTELAGGYTF. In nucleotides, the CDR3 is TGTGCCAGCTCACTGACTGAACTCGCGGGGGGCTACACCTTC.

V usage is TRBV3-1 (or the pseudogene TRBV3-2) and J usage is TRBJ1-4, with D maybe TRBD1 (6 bases). V lost 5 bases and J 1 base, leaving 11 bases between the germline ends. The CDR3 loop spans 15 amino acids. The germline V gene encodes CDR1 LGHDT and CDR2 YNNKEL (reference sequence). In DNA, the CDR3 is TGTGCCAGCAGCTGGTCAGGGGAAACTAATGAAAAACTGTTTTTT. This gives the protein CASSWSGETNEKLFF.